This TCR beta chain was captured by sequencing in a study of cytomegalovirus exposure and HLA in healthy donors. On the study more broadly: The study's early data release held some 85 million unique TCRs from HLA-typed donors.

V gave up 10 bases and J gave up 9 bases, with 9 bases separating them. The germline V gene encodes CDR1 MDHEN and CDR2 SYDVKM. The CDR3 length is 10 residues. Healthy individuals who donated bone marrow served as the donors. Findings of the study overall: Among immune exposure information, only CMV serostatus was available.

For this clone: Its target is unknown.

This PCR relied on a set of 60 Vbeta primers and 13 Jbeta primers. Original methodology: Later reanalysis found 70 million to 95 million unique TCR beta chains, some 10 million of them shared. Profiled with immunoSEQ multiplex PCR; TCRdb holds only in-frame clones, not every one. V, J and clone size reflect that table, while D and trimming were determined from the DNA. The sample's table shows 55,000 or so clones. This TCR was recovered from a woman aged 50 to 65 in good health and CMV-seropositive. The chain combines TRBV28 with TRBJ1-4; D not certain. The sample comprised PBMCs. The CDR3 nucleotides are TGTGCCACCTACGGGAAAAAACTGTTTTTT. This encodes CATYGKKLFF.